This T cell receptor (beta chain) was profiled in a study of control samples from healthy donors and cancer patients (dated by TCRdb to the early 2020s). The CDR3, from cysteine to phenylalanine, totals 14 residues. The DNA shown is the 42-base CDR3, in frame from base 1. V trim: 0 bases; J trim: 6 bases; unmatched bases: 3. The germline V gene encodes CDR1 GTSNPN and CDR2 SVGIG (reference sequence). Comments on this clone: Its antigen has not been determined. Per-base quality was not reported, and no clone a single base away is much larger than it.

The library was built by means of the immunoSEQ multiplex PCR assay. TCRdb provides this immuneACCESS table in a form limited to in-frame rearrangements. Some clones are lacking; in checked studies, under half of them reflect an unresolved V gene, and why the rest are absent is not known. For this sample the table gives 54,000 or so clones, of which roughly 96% were detected only once. Jointly, the top ten make up roughly 2.3% of the sample. This TCR came from a man aged 30 to 39 in good health. The sequence links TRBV30 to TRBJ2-3; the junction holds 10 bases that match TRBD2. The source material was blood. The nucleotides read TGTGCCTGGAGTGTACTAGCGGGATCTGATACGCAGTATTTT. Protein translation: CAWSVLAGSDTQYF.